The 11 T cell receptor beta chains reported below all come from one sample, sequenced in a study of cytomegalovirus exposure and HLA in healthy donors. The repertoire was sequenced with immunoSEQ multiplex PCR; TCRdb's copy has only in-frame clones and lacks some. The table has about 220,000 clones, around 80% seen once. Sequenced: PBMCs. The origin of the receptors is a woman aged 25 to 39 in good health and CMV-seropositive.

This chain uses TRBV27 with TRBJ2-5, with 11 bases matching TRBD1. Trimming cost V 0 bases and J 5 bases; bases outside gene matches: 2. Germline V CDR1 and CDR2: MNHEY, SMNVEV (reference sequence). This CDR3 region has 15 residues. CDR3 DNA sequence: TGTGCCAGCAGTTTATCTCGGGACAGGGGGGAGACCCAGTACTTC. The encoded protein is CASSLSRDRGETQYF.

The rearrangement joins TRBV5-1 to TRBJ1-1; 8 nucleotides match TRBD1. This CDR3 is built from 14 residues. Germline CDR1 and CDR2: SGHRS and YFSETQ. With 5 bases clipped from V and 0 bases from J, the junction kept 3 bases outside the gene matches. The CDR3 sequence is CASRRTGMNTEAFF. Written as DNA, the CDR3 is TGCGCCAGCAGGAGGACAGGGATGAACACTGAAGCTTTCTTT.

The chain combines TRBV9 with TRBJ2-4; D uncertain. V was cut by 4 bases and J by 3 bases, with 14 bases left in between. In germline, CDR1 is SGDLS, CDR2 YYNGEE. The CDR3 sequence is 15 residues long. The CDR3 here is CASSPVKKGKNIQYF. CDR3 DNA: TGTGCCAGCAGCCCTGTAAAGAAGGGCAAAAACATTCAGTACTTC.

J is TRBJ1-1 and V is TRBV18, with D tentatively TRBD1 (6 bases). V lost 2 bases and J 1 base, leaving 11 bases between the germline ends. Germline CDR1 is KGHSH and CDR2 is LQKENI. The CDR3 is 15 amino acids. The CDR3 sequence: CASSPTGTKNTEAFF. Written as DNA, the CDR3 is TGTGCCAGCTCACCAACCGGGACAAAGAACACTGAAGCTTTCTTT.

This clone was seen a single time. This chain joins TRBV5-6 and TRBJ2-6; no clear D gene. Germline V gene sequence: CDR1 SGHDT, CDR2 YYEEEE. Between the trimmed V and J ends, which lost 0 bases and 4 bases, there was a span of 14 bases. The length of the CDR3 is 17 residues. CDR3 residues: CASSLGPATQGANVLTF. The CDR3 DNA sequence: TGTGCCAGCAGCTTGGGGCCCGCGACCCAAGGGGCCAACGTCCTGACTTTC.

V and J are TRBV7-9 and TRBJ2-5; D not resolved. This CDR3 is 14 amino acids long. Trimming cost V 1 base and J 1 base, with 7 bases left between them. CDR1 and CDR2 (germline): SEHNR, FQNEAQ (reference sequence). CDR3 in amino acids: CASSLVRAQETQYF. The CDR3 DNA follows: TGTGCCAGCAGCTTAGTGAGAGCCCAAGAGACCCAGTACTTC.

V and J are TRBV6-5 and TRBJ1-4, with D possibly TRBD1 on 5 matching bases. V was shortened by 6 bases and J by 4 bases, with 12 bases between the two germline ends. Per germline, CDR1 MNHEY and CDR2 SVGAGI. The CDR3 has 14 amino acids. Written as DNA, the CDR3 is TGTGCCAGCAGACCCGACAGTTTTAATGAAAAACTGTTTTTT. Protein product: CASRPDSFNEKLFF.

The genes are TRBV29-1 and TRBJ1-1; D is unresolved. Germline assignment: CDR1 SQVTM and CDR2 ANQGSEA. V lost 4 bases and J 0 bases, leaving 12 bases between the germline ends. CDR3 length equals 14 residues. The CDR3 sequence is CSVGPSTLNTEAFF. Written as DNA, the CDR3 is TGCAGCGTTGGCCCTTCGACCTTGAACACTGAAGCTTTCTTT.

Comment on this clone: In the same sample, other DNA sequences code for this CDR3. The J gene is TRBJ2-7, the V gene TRBV27, with 11 bases that match TRBD2. The CDR3 has 15 residues. Germline CDR1 reads MNHEY; CDR2 reads SMNVEV (reference sequence). Trimming took 6 bases from V and 2 from J; bases not matched to a gene: 6. CDR3 in amino acids: CASSFGTSGTYEQYF. CDR3 nucleotide sequence: TGTGCCAGCAGCTTCGGGACTAGCGGCACCTACGAGCAGTACTTC.

The chain uses TRBV28 and TRBJ2-1, with D possibly being TRBD1 (5 bases). CDR3 length: 12 residues. Trimming pared 5 bases from V and 5 bases from J, leaving 7 bases between. The V gene's germline CDR1 is MDHEN and CDR2 SYDVKM. The CDR3 is CASSKQDNEQFF. For the CDR3, the DNA is TGTGCCAGCAGTAAACAGGACAATGAGCAGTTCTTC. The full variable domain, its missing parts supplied by reference TRBV28 and TRBJ2-1, is DVKVTQSSRYLVKRTGEKVFLECVQDMDHENMFWYRQDPGLGLRLIYFSYDVKMKEKGDIPEGYSVSREKKERFSLILESASTNQTSMYLCASSKQDNEQFFGPGTRLTVL.

This chain links TRBV5-4 with TRBJ2-1; D ambiguous. This CDR3 region has 15 residues. CDR1 is SGHNT and CDR2 is YYREEE in the germline V gene (reference sequence). Trimming took 4 bases from V and 5 from J, leaving 16 bases between them. This CDR3 reads CASSPITGSNNEQFF. The CDR3 DNA sequence: TGTGCCAGCAGCCCTATTACGGGCTCGAACAATGAGCAGTTCTTC.